This T cell receptor (beta chain) was recovered during a study of regulatory T cells in long-lasting Graves disease (dated by TCRdb to the early 2020s). General notes on the study: Newly diagnosed Graves' disease patients had taken antithyroid drugs for less than 3 months. This study used TCR sequencing and RNA sequencing of peripheral blood to compare persistent Graves' disease patients against newly diagnosed Graves' disease patients. The study took place in China and was registered as a clinical trial. A total of roughly 33 samples underwent TCR sequencing: 13 from persistent and roughly 20 from newly diagnosed Graves' disease patients. Points the paper makes about the study in general: Only the TCR beta chain was sequenced and analyzed. Compared with newly diagnosed patients, persistent Graves' disease patients had lower TCR Shannon entropy and fewer highly expanded clones, which suggests clonal expansion. As a limitation, the authors acknowledged that the small sample size may reduce accuracy. Only peripheral blood was studied, because thyroid tissue, the primary lesion, was inaccessible. More public clonotypes were shared among persistent patients (roughly 3,000) than among newly diagnosed patients (more than 950).

What the time point label conveys for this sample: newly diagnosed GD, antithyroid drugs for less than 3 months. RNA was extracted from PBMCs in TRIzol for both TCR sequencing and RNA sequencing. The diagnosis of Graves' disease was made according to American Thyroid Association guidelines. Patients were recruited from an endocrinology department in Xi'an, China. Each patient gave around 9 milliliters of peripheral blood, collected in an EDTA anticoagulant tube. Ficoll Paque Plus density gradient separation was used to isolate PBMCs, and no further T cell sorting was performed. An Agilent 2100 Bioanalyzer and agarose gel were used to check RNA quality, while a NanoDrop 2000 measured RNA concentration. A single count supports this clonotype. Its antigen remains undetermined. Base qualities are not recorded, but no much larger clone differs from it by a single base. Evidence from one read is weak. Library preparation used multiplex PCR. The sequencing machine was an Illumina HiSeq 4000. To build TCR beta libraries, CDR3 regions were amplified by Arm-PCR using iRepertoire HTBI primers. PCR products were gel purified before sequencing. The authors' analysis ran thus. A total of 60 to 80 TRBV and about 13 TRBJ segments were identified across samples and were used for gene usage analysis of CDR3 amino acid clonotypes. COPE and FqMerger were used to merge the filtered high-quality paired reads into contigs. BLAST was used to align contigs to IMGT TRBV, TRBD and TRBJ reference genes, with CDR3 defined following IMGT. Clonotypes above 0.1% frequency were classified as highly expanded clones. Shannon entropy was used to measure repertoire diversity, and the Gini coefficient was used to measure V-J evenness. A clonotype found in more than one individual was treated as public. TCRdb trimmed public reads at Q25 via fastp, called clones via MiXCR and kept in-frame beta chains. Duplicate CDR3 protein sequences are folded into a single record with the most common DNA and genes. These V and J calls derive from TCRdb rather than the authors' analysis. Across this sample there are 320,000 or so distinct CDR3 sequences, with 15% to 20% seen only once. In total, the top ten clones hold about 39% of the sample.

The clonotype comes from a female donor with Graves disease. The starting material was peripheral blood mononuclear cells (PBMCs), obtained at new diagnosis, from a patient treated with antithyroid drugs.

The DNA is TGTGCCAGCAGTTACCTCGGGGCGACCGGCACTGAAGCTTTCTTT. Its protein reads: CASSYLGATGTEAFF. In this chain, TRBV28 is recombined with TRBJ1-1; a weak D assignment points to TRBD1 (5 bases agree). V gives up 4 bases and J gives up 4 bases, and the segment between their germline ends measures 16 bases. The germline V gene specifies MDHEN as CDR1 and SYDVKM as CDR2. Spanning cysteine to phenylalanine, the CDR3 consists of 15 amino acids. Only CDR3 DNA remains: 45 bases, in frame from the first base.